What follows are 3 T cell receptor beta chains derived from one specimen sequenced in a study of OX40 agonist ivuxolimab in advanced cancers. Clones were sequenced by immunoSEQ multiplex PCR, and TCRdb holds only the in-frame ones, with some missing. The table lists about 79,000 clones, around 90% of them singletons. The material was CD4+ or CD8+ T cells sorted from blood, obtained in a trial of the OX40 agonist ivuxolimab. The receptors stem from an adult with an advanced solid tumor such as melanoma, head and neck, liver or kidney cancer.

This sequence joins TRBV10-3 and TRBJ1-4, with TRBD1 identical over 9 bases. Trimming removed 0 bases from V and 7 bases from J; junction bases left unmatched: 6. Germline values: CDR1 ENHRY, CDR2 SYGVKD. This CDR3 contains 16 residues. CDR3 loop: CAISESTGTGTEKLFF. The CDR3 bases are TGTGCCATCAGTGAGTCTACCGGGACAGGGACTGAAAAACTGTTTTTT.

The chain employs TRBV5-1 and TRBJ2-7; 7 bases match TRBD2. In germline, CDR1 is SGHRS, CDR2 YFSETQ. V dropped 6 bases and J dropped 1; count of bases not matched to a gene: 4. This CDR3 comprises 13 residues. In nucleotides, the CDR3 is TGCGCCAGCATAGCTAGCGGTTCCTACGAGCAGTACTTC. Amino acids: CASIASGSYEQYF.

The chain employs TRBV6-5 and TRBJ2-3; D gene unclear. Germline CDR1 is MNHEY and CDR2 is SVGAGI. Trimming took off 6 bases at V and 4 bases at J, with 14 bases between the two ends. This CDR3 contains 14 residues. The CDR3 spells CASRTANSPDTQYF. In DNA, the CDR3 is TGTGCCAGCAGAACGGCCAACTCGCCAGATACGCAGTATTTT.